The clone carrying this TCR beta chain was recorded a few times. These data belong to a study of identical twins. The CDR3 has 12 residues. Trimming left V 6 bases short and J 3 bases short, with 9 bases between. CDR1 and CDR2 (germline): MNHNY, SVGAGI (reference sequence). Each CDR3 protein is one row after TCRdb ran MiXCR on the 5' RACE reads. Among roughly 540,000 distinct CDR3 sequences listed, less than 25% were seen once. These same records also appear under a second study, on T cells expressing NK-cell markers.

The sequenced sample consisted of CD4+ T cells sorted from blood. The chain employs TRBV6-6 and TRBJ2-7; no definite D call. The source is a woman in her late teens or twenties in good health. Here the CDR3 DNA reads TGTGCCAGCAGAGAAGAAGACTACGAGCAGTACTTC. Translation gives CASREEDYEQYF.